The rows below give T cell receptor beta chains drawn from one sample of a study of blood T cell repertoires in COVID-19. Assay used: immunoSEQ multiplex PCR; TCRdb lists only in-frame clones, some missing. The table has a few hundred thousand clones, over 70% seen once. What was sequenced was peripheral blood. The receptors here all came from a human donor in a cohort sampled during active COVID-19. CDR3s include the opening cysteine and the closing phenylalanine or tryptophan. D genes are given only for firm matches. Some rows have no size entry. The others give once, few or many, or a class for an expanded clone.

once,TRBJ2-5,TRBV9,TRBD1,TGTGCCAGCAGCGCGGGACAGGGAGGGACCCAGTACTTC,CASSAGQGGTQYF
-,TRBJ1-1,TRBV18,-,TGTGCCAGCTCATCTTCGACAGGTCCCACTGAAGCTTTCTTT,CASSSSTGPTEAFF
-,TRBJ1-3,TRBV5-6,-,TGTGCCAGCAGCTTGCCGGGGGACGGGAGCTCTGGAAACACCATATATTTT,CASSLPGDGSSGNTIYF
-,TRBJ2-3,TRBV27,-,TGTGCCAGCAGTCCCCAAGAACACACAGATACGCAGTATTTT,CASSPQEHTDTQYF
few,TRBJ1-6,TRBV11-1,-,TGTGCCAGCAGTCGTACAGGGAATAATTCACCCCTCCACTTT,CASSRTGNNSPLHF
few,TRBJ2-1,TRBV7-2,-,TGTGCCAGCAGCTTAAGTAGATACAATGAGCAGTTCTTC,CASSLSRYNEQFF
-,TRBJ2-1,TRBV5-1,TRBD2,TGCGCCAGCAGCTGGACTAGCGGGGGGGCCTCGAGTGAGCAGTTCTTC,CASSWTSGGASSEQFF
-,TRBJ2-7,TRBV20-1,TRBD2,TGCAGTGCTAGTCCTCTAGCGGGGGCCCTCTACGAGCAGTACTTC,CSASPLAGALYEQYF
-,TRBJ1-3,TRBV9,TRBD1,TGTGCCAGCAGCGCGGAGGGGGCCTCTGGAAACACCATATATTTT,CASSAEGASGNTIYF
-,TRBJ2-5,TRBV15,-,TGTGCCACCACTGGAGGATATGAGACCCAGTACTTC,CATTGGYETQYF
-,TRBJ2-1,TRBV18,TRBD2,TGTGCCAGCTCACTCGGGCTAGCGGGATACAATGAGCAGTTCTTC,CASSLGLAGYNEQFF
-,TRBJ1-4,TRBV2,TRBD1,TGTGCCAGCAGGGGACAGGGGTTAATGGAAAAACTGTTTTTT,CASRGQGLMEKLFF
-,TRBJ1-5,TRBV19,-,TGTGCCAGTAGTATAGACCGGAGCAATCAGCCCCAGCATTTT,CASSIDRSNQPQHF
-,TRBJ2-1,TRBV3-1/TRBV3-2,-,TGTGCCAGCAGCCAAGATCCCCCACTTGAGTATAGCTCCTACAATGAGCAGTTCTTC,CASSQDPPLEYSSYNEQFF
-,TRBJ2-1,TRBV27,TRBD2,TGTGCCAGCAGTTTATCTAGCGGGACCCCCGTCAATGAGCAGTTCTTC,CASSLSSGTPVNEQFF
-,TRBJ1-5,TRBV7-9,-,TGTGCCAGCAGCTTAGCGGGGAGGGATCAGCCCCAGCATTTT,CASSLAGRDQPQHF
few,TRBJ1-4,TRBV11-2,-,TGTGCCAGCAGCCGCTGGACAGCGAATGAAAAACTGTTTTTT,CASSRWTANEKLFF
-,TRBJ2-1,TRBV5-5,TRBD2,TGTGCCAGCAGCTTGACCTCGCTAGCGGGAATCAGTGAGCAGTTCTTC,CASSLTSLAGISEQFF
-,TRBJ2-3,TRBV6-5,-,TGTGCCAGTCGTCCGTTACAGTCCTCCTCGGATACGCAGTATTTT,CASRPLQSSSDTQYF
-,TRBJ2-7,TRBV5-8,-,TGTGCCAGCAGCTTGGACAGGGTTTCAGAGCAGTACTTC,CASSLDRVSEQYF
-,TRBJ2-3,TRBV24-1,TRBD2,TGTGCCACCAGTGATCCTCGGACTAGCGGGGGGGGAGTCACAGATACGCAGTATTTT,CATSDPRTSGGGVTDTQYF
-,TRBJ1-5,TRBV7-9,TRBD1,TGTGCCAGCAGCCGAGACAGGGGGAATCAGCCCCAGCATTTT,CASSRDRGNQPQHF
-,TRBJ1-6,TRBV6-2/TRBV6-3,TRBD1,TGTGCCAGCAGTTCTACCGGGACAGCTTCACCCCTCCACTTT,CASSSTGTASPLHF
-,TRBJ1-2,TRBV6-5,-,TGTGCCAGCAGTTACGCGGTAACGGGACACCGCTATGGCTACACCTTC,CASSYAVTGHRYGYTF
-,TRBJ2-7,TRBV7-8,-,TGTGCCAGCAGCTCTACCGACGGGTCCTACGAGCAGTACTTC,CASSSTDGSYEQYF
-,TRBJ2-3,TRBV6-5,TRBD2,TGTGCCAGCAGTTTTACTAGCGGGGGCACAGATACGCAGTATTTT,CASSFTSGGTDTQYF
few,TRBJ1-2,TRBV21-1,-,TGTGCCAGCAGCAAAATGGGACTCGCGGGCTATGGCTACACCTTC,CASSKMGLAGYGYTF
-,TRBJ2-3,TRBV7-8,TRBD2,TGTGCCAGCAGCTTAGTTGGCCTAGCGGGGGGGCATTTCACAGATACGCAGTATTTT,CASSLVGLAGGHFTDTQYF
few,TRBJ1-2,TRBV2,TRBD1,TGTGCCAGCAGCCGTACCAGGGGGCTTGATGGCTACACCTTC,CASSRTRGLDGYTF
-,TRBJ2-5,TRBV27,TRBD1,TGTGCCAGCAGTTTGGCAGGGGGTGAAGAAGAGACCCAGTACTTC,CASSLAGGEEETQYF
-,TRBJ2-1,TRBV6-5,TRBD2,TGTGCCAGCAGGGTGACTAGCGGCTCCTACAATGAGCAGTTCTTC,CASRVTSGSYNEQFF
few,TRBJ1-2,TRBV27,TRBD1,TGTGCCAGCAGTTTGGAAGGGGGCGCCTTCTATGGCTACACCTTC,CASSLEGGAFYGYTF
once,TRBJ1-6,TRBV2,-,TGTGCCAGTTCGACAGCTCTCTTTAATTCACCCCTCCACTTT,CASSTALFNSPLHF
-,TRBJ2-7,TRBV5-1,TRBD2,TGCGCCAGCAGCTTGGTCCCCGGCGTAGCGGGGGGCCTCCTTGGCGAGCAGTACTTC,CASSLVPGVAGGLLGEQYF
-,TRBJ2-5,TRBV5-1,TRBD2,TGCGCCAGCAGTTATGGGGGGGTCCAAGAGACCCAGTACTTC,CASSYGGVQETQYF
-,TRBJ1-2,TRBV6-5,-,TGTGCCAGCAGCCGAGGAATTAACTATGGCTACACCTTC,CASSRGINYGYTF
-,TRBJ1-2,TRBV28,TRBD1,TGTGCCAGCAGTTTAGTCGGGACAGCGAACTATGGCTACACCTTC,CASSLVGTANYGYTF
few,TRBJ1-6,TRBV19,-,TGTGCCAGTAGTCAGGGAGCCAGGGGTAATTCACCCCTCCACTTT,CASSQGARGNSPLHF
-,TRBJ1-2,TRBV18,TRBD1,TGTGCCAGCTCACGGGACAGAGACTATGGCTACACCTTC,CASSRDRDYGYTF
-,TRBJ1-2,TRBV5-6,TRBD1,TGTGCCAGCAGCGCCGACAGGGCTTTTAACTATGGCTACACCTTC,CASSADRAFNYGYTF
few,TRBJ2-7,TRBV5-1,TRBD1,TGCGCCAGCAGCCCGAGGGGGCAGCTAGCCTACGAGCAGTACTTC,CASSPRGQLAYEQYF
-,TRBJ2-1,TRBV29-1,TRBD2,TGCAGCTTAACTTATTTGACTAGCGGTCTCTACAATGAGCAGTTCTTC,CSLTYLTSGLYNEQFF
few,TRBJ1-1,TRBV5-5,TRBD1,TGTGCCAGCAGCTTGGTTGGGACAGGGTATACTGAAGCTTTCTTT,CASSLVGTGYTEAFF
-,TRBJ2-1,TRBV24-1,-,TGTGCCACCAGTGATCCGGGACTTCGGGAGCAGTTCTTC,CATSDPGLREQFF
-,TRBJ1-2,TRBV19,-,TGTGCCAGTAGTATAGGCGACAGGAACTATGGCTACACCTTC,CASSIGDRNYGYTF
-,TRBJ1-1,TRBV28,-,TGTGCCAGCAGGACGGGGATGCAAACTGAAGCTTTCTTT,CASRTGMQTEAFF
-,TRBJ2-1,TRBV4-3,-,TGCGCCAGCAGCCAAGATTTGGGGGGAACTGAGCAGTTCTTC,CASSQDLGGTEQFF
-,TRBJ2-2,TRBV5-4,-,TGTGCCAGCAGCTCTGCGGGACGGGCGAACACCGGGGAGCTGTTTTTT,CASSSAGRANTGELFF
-,TRBJ1-4,TRBV7-6,TRBD1,TGTGCCAGCAGCTTACGCCTGAATCGACAGGGTCGGGAAAAACTGTTTTTT,CASSLRLNRQGREKLFF
few,TRBJ2-7,TRBV7-2,-,TGTGCCAGCAGCTTAGTTCATAATGCAGTGGAGCAGTACTTC,CASSLVHNAVEQYF
-,TRBJ2-3,TRBV24-1,-,TGTGCCACCAGTGATCTAGGACAGTCGCAGTATTTT,CATSDLGQSQYF
few,TRBJ1-6,TRBV10-1,TRBD1,TGCGCCAGCAGTGCTAACAGGGGCAAGTCACCCCTCCACTTT,CASSANRGKSPLHF
-,TRBJ2-7,TRBV5-1,-,TGCGCCAGCAGCTTTAGCGATTCCTACGAGCAGTACTTC,CASSFSDSYEQYF
-,TRBJ1-5,TRBV19,-,TGTGCCAGTAGTATAGAATCAGGGTTCGGACAGCCCCAGCATTTT,CASSIESGFGQPQHF
-,TRBJ1-2,TRBV19,-,TGTGCCAGTAGATTTCGAGCTCCTAACTATGGCTACACCTTC,CASRFRAPNYGYTF
-,TRBJ2-7,TRBV27,-,TGTGCCAGCAGTTTATCACGGAGAGGGGGCTACGAGCAGTACTTC,CASSLSRRGGYEQYF